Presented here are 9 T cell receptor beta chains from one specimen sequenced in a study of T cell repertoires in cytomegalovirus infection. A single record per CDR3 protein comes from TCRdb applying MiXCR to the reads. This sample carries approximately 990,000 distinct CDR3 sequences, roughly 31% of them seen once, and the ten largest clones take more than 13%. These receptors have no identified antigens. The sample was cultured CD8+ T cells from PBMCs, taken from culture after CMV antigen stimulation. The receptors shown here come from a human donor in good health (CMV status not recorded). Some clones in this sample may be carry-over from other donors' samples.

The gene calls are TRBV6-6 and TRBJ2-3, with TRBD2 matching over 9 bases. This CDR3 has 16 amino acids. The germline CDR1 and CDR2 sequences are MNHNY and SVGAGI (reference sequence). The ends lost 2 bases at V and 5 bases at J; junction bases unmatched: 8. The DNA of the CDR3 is TGTGCCAGCAGTTACGCGCGGGGGGGCCCGTTAGATACGCAGTATTTT. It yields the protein CASSYARGGPLDTQYF.

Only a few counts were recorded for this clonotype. DNA of the CDR3: TGTGCCAGCAGGCGAGGGGGTTACAATGAGCAGTTCTTC. It is translated as CASRRGGYNEQFF. This chain connects TRBV6-2 or TRBV6-3 to TRBJ2-1, with D maybe TRBD1 (6 bases). Germline assignment: CDR1 MNHEY and CDR2 SVGEGT. Deletions cut 6 bases from V and 4 bases from J, with 10 bases between. The CDR3 sequence is 13 residues long.

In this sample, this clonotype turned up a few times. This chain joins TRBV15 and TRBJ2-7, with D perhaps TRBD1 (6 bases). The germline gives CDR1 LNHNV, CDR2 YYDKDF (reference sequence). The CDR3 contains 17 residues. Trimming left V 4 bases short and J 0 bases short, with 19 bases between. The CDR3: CATSKPGRGRSSYEQYF. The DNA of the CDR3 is TGTGCCACCAGCAAACCGGGCAGGGGAAGGAGCTCCTACGAGCAGTACTTC.

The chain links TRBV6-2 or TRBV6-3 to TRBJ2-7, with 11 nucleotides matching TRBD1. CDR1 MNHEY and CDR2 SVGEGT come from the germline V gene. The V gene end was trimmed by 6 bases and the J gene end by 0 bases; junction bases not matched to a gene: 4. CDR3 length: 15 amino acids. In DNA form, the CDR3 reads TGTGCCAGCAGCTTCGGGACAGGGGGCTCCTACGAGCAGTACGTC. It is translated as CASSFGTGGSYEQYV.

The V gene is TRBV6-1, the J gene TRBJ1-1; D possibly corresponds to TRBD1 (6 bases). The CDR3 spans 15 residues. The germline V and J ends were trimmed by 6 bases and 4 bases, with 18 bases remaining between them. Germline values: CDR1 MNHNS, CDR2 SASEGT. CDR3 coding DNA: TGTGCCAGCAGCGATAGGGGGTCTAAGGGCACTGAAGCTTTCTTT. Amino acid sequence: CASSDRGSKGTEAFF.

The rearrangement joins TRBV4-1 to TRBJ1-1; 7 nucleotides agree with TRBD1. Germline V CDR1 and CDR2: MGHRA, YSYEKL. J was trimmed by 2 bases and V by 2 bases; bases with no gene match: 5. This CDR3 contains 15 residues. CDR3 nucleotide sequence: TGCGCCAGCAGCCAAATTGACAGGGATAACACTGAAGCTTTCTTT. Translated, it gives CASSQIDRDNTEAFF.

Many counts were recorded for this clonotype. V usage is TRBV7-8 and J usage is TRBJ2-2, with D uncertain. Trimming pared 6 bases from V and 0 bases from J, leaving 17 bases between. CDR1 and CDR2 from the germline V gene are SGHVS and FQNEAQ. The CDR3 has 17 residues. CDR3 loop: CASRLTFWLANTGELFF. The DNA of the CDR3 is TGTGCCAGCAGGCTTACGTTTTGGCTAGCGAACACCGGGGAGCTGTTTTTT.

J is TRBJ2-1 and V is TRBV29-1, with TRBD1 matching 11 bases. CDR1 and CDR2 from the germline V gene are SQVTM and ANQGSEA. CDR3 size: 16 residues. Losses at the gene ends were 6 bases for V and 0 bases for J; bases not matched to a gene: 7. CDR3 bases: TGCAGCGTAACCGGGACAGGGGGTCCCTCCTACAATGAGCAGTTCTTC. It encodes CSVTGTGGPSYNEQFF.

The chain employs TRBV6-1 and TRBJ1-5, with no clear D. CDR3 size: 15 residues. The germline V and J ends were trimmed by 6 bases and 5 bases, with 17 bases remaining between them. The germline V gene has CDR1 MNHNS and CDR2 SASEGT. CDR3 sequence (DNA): TGTGCCAGCAGCCCATATCGAGGGTCGGATCAGCCCCAGCATTTT. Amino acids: CASSPYRGSDQPQHF.